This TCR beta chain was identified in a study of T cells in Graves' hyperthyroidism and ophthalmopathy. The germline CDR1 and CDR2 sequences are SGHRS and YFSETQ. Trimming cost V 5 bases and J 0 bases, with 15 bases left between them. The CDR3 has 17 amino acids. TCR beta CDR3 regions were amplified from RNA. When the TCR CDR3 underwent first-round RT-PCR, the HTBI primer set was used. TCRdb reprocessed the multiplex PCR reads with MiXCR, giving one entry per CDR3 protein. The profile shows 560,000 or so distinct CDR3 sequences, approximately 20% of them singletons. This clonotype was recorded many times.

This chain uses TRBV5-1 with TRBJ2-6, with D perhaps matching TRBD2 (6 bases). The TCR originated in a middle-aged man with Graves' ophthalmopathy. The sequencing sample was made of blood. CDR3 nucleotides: TGCGCCAGCAGTACCGGGACTGCTGCCTCTGGGGCCAACGTCCTGACTTTC. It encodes CASSTGTAASGANVLTF.